The clone carrying this TCR beta chain was seen ten or more times. Its antigen is not known. Trimming took 5 bases from V and 0 from J; bases not matched to a gene: 14. The CDR3 length is 18 residues. Attached unique molecular identifiers marked individual cDNA molecules. Each CDR3 protein gets one entry after TCRdb re-called the 5' RACE reads with MiXCR. This sample carries tens of thousands of distinct CDR3 sequences, 10% of them seen once, and the ten largest clones take around 6.3%. This entry belongs to a study of early T cells in non-severe SARS-CoV-2 infection. Overall study: It was bulk RNA from unsorted whole blood that was sequenced, and the chains were unpaired.

Overall study findings and caveats: Using VDJdb, the matching emphasized anti-spike CD8 responses while missing private and CD4 specificities.

The sample consisted of whole blood. The rearrangement uses TRBV12-3 or TRBV12-4 and TRBJ2-7; 9 positions agree with TRBD2. This TCR came from an adult who was a healthcare worker with PCR-confirmed SARS-CoV-2 infection or an uninfected control (not recorded which). The CDR3 here is CASSPRTSAWSSSYEQYF. In nucleotides, the CDR3 is TGTGCCAGCAGTCCCCGGACTAGCGCCTGGTCTAGCTCCTACGAGCAGTACTTC.